These T cell receptor beta chains were read from a single sample in a study of T cells in tuberculosis. Profiling relied on immunoSEQ multiplex PCR, and the TCRdb table lists in-frame clones only, not all of them. The data hold roughly 31,000 clones, with around 86% observed a single time. The sample here was PBMCs, taken at tuberculosis diagnosis. The origin of the receptors is an adult with tuberculosis. The CDR3 runs from the conserved cysteine through the conserved F or W. The order of the fields is D gene, J gene, V gene, clone size, CDR3 DNA, CDR3 protein. The D gene is left open where the match is weak. Clone sizes are given selectively: once, few, many, or a class where the clone is expanded.

TRBD2	TRBJ2-3	TRBV18	once	TGTGCCAGCTCACCATCTAGCGGTCGCACAGATACGCAGTATTTT	CASSPSSGRTDTQYF
TRBD2	TRBJ2-7	TRBV2	NA	TGTGCCAGCACCAGGGGTAGCGGGAGAGTCGACTCCTACGAGCAGTACTTC	CASTRGSGRVDSYEQYF
NA	TRBJ2-7	TRBV20-1	once	TGCAGTGCCTTGAGGGGGGGCGAGCAGTACTTC	CSALRGGEQYF
NA	TRBJ1-1	TRBV28	once	TGTGCCAGCGTGGGACTCCGTGGGTACACTGAAGCTTTCTTT	CASVGLRGYTEAFF
TRBD2	TRBJ2-2	TRBV7-2	NA	TGTGCCAGCAGCGAGACTAGCGGGAGAAACACCGGGGAGCTGTTTTTT	CASSETSGRNTGELFF
TRBD1	TRBJ1-2	TRBV7-2	NA	TGTGCCAGCAGCTCTACAGGGGTCATCCCCTACTATGGCTACACCTTC	CASSSTGVIPYYGYTF
TRBD1	TRBJ1-2	TRBV25-1	NA	TGTGCCAGCAGTCCCCTTGGGACAGCAGATAACTATGGCTACACCTTC	CASSPLGTADNYGYTF
NA	TRBJ1-1	TRBV14	NA	TGTGCCAGCGGCTGGGGGCTGAGCACTGAAGCTTTCTTT	CASGWGLSTEAFF
NA	TRBJ2-5	TRBV7-3	NA	TGTGCCAGCAGCTTAGTTACAGGAGAGACCCAGTACTTC	CASSLVTGETQYF
TRBD1	TRBJ2-2	TRBV6-5	once	TGTGCCAGCAGTTTAGCAGGGGGCGCCGGGGAGCTGTTTTTT	CASSLAGGAGELFF
NA	TRBJ2-7	TRBV19	NA	TGTGCCAGTAGTAAAATGGGGAGCTCCTACGAGCAGTACTTC	CASSKMGSSYEQYF
TRBD1	TRBJ1-2	TRBV28	NA	TGTGCCAGCAGCCGGGACAGGGGGCGGAGGATGGACTATGGCTACACCTTC	CASSRDRGRRMDYGYTF
NA	TRBJ2-1	TRBV7-2	NA	TGTGCCAGCAGCTTGAAGGGAGGAAGCTCCTACAATGAGCAGTTCTTC	CASSLKGGSSYNEQFF
NA	TRBJ1-2	TRBV6-1	NA	TGTGCCAGCAGTGAAAACATGGGGAGGAGTGGCTACACCTTC	CASSENMGRSGYTF
NA	TRBJ2-3	TRBV27	NA	TGTGCCAGCAGTTTATCCGTTTGGGGCGCAACTAGCACAGATACGCAGTATTTT	CASSLSVWGATSTDTQYF
TRBD1	TRBJ2-7	TRBV4-1	NA	TGCGCCAGCAGCCCCGGACAGGGGGCTACCTACGAGCAGTACTTC	CASSPGQGATYEQYF
TRBD1	TRBJ2-3	TRBV5-4	few	TGTGCCAGCAGCTGGGGACAGGGAGGTGCGCAAGATACGCAGTATTTT	CASSWGQGGAQDTQYF
TRBD2	TRBJ2-3	TRBV6-5	once	TGTGCCAGCAGTTCTCCGGGGGGGGGAGATACGCAGTATTTT	CASSSPGGGDTQYF
TRBD1	TRBJ1-5	TRBV29-1	NA	TGCAGCGGCGGACAGGGATTGGGTCAGCCCCAGCATTTT	CSGGQGLGQPQHF
NA	TRBJ1-2	TRBV25-1	NA	TGTGCCAGCAGTGAATCCCTCGGCTATGGCTACACCTTC	CASSESLGYGYTF
NA	TRBJ1-1	TRBV7-9	few	TGTGCCAGCAGCTTGGCGGAGTATCTGAACACTGAAGCTTTCTTT	CASSLAEYLNTEAFF
NA	TRBJ1-1	TRBV6-6	NA	TGTGCCACCCACTCGGGGACTGAAGCTTTCTTT	CATHSGTEAFF
NA	TRBJ2-7	TRBV27	NA	TGTGCCAGCAGTTCCCGACAGAGCCTCGAGCAGTACTTC	CASSSRQSLEQYF
TRBD1	TRBJ2-1	TRBV2	NA	TGTGCCAGCAGCAAACAGGGGGTAAATGAGCAGTTCTTC	CASSKQGVNEQFF
TRBD1	TRBJ2-3	TRBV5-1	NA	TGCGCCAGCAGCTTCTTCATCGTTGGACAGGGGGAGTCTACAGATACGCAGTATTTT	CASSFFIVGQGESTDTQYF
TRBD2	TRBJ2-7	TRBV27	NA	TGTGCCAGCAGTTTATCCCGAACCACGGGACTAGTCGTTTACGAGCAGTACTTC	CASSLSRTTGLVVYEQYF
NA	TRBJ2-3	TRBV28	NA	TGTGCCAGCAGATATAGCCGGAGTAAGGGCACAGATACGCAGTATTTT	CASRYSRSKGTDTQYF
TRBD2	TRBJ2-3	TRBV10-1	NA	TGCGCCAGCAGTGAGGCCCTAGCGGGAGGACGAGATACGCAGTATTTT	CASSEALAGGRDTQYF
NA	TRBJ2-5	TRBV14	few	TGTGCCAGCAGCCAGGGGGCTGTAGAGACCCAGTACTTC	CASSQGAVETQYF
TRBD1	TRBJ1-2	TRBV7-2	NA	TGTGCCAGCAGCGGAGTCGGACAGGGGGCGTATGGCTACACCTTC	CASSGVGQGAYGYTF
NA	TRBJ1-1	TRBV19	NA	TGTGCCAGTAGCACCCCTGGGGCTACTGAAGCTTTCTTT	CASSTPGATEAFF
NA	TRBJ1-2	TRBV25-1	NA	TGTGCCAGCGCCGGGACAAAAGTGAGCGGCTACACCTTC	CASAGTKVSGYTF
NA	TRBJ1-1	TRBV9	NA	TGTGCCAGCAGCGTAGATAACAGGTTGAACACTGAAGCTTTCTTT	CASSVDNRLNTEAFF
TRBD1	TRBJ1-3	TRBV19	once	TGTGCCAGTAGTAAAAGGACAGGGGCGCTAATGATCTCTGGAAACACCATATATTTT	CASSKRTGALMISGNTIYF
NA	TRBJ1-3	TRBV4-1	NA	TGCGCCAGCAGCCTCTCCGGCGGGGCTGGAAACACCATATATTTT	CASSLSGGAGNTIYF
NA	TRBJ2-2	TRBV9	NA	TGTGCCAGCAGCGTAGGGAACGAGGGCACCGGGGAGCTGTTTTTT	CASSVGNEGTGELFF
TRBD1	TRBJ2-5	TRBV2	NA	TGTGCCAGCAGGGGACAGGTACAAGAGACCCAGTACTTC	CASRGQVQETQYF
NA	TRBJ1-1	TRBV6-1	NA	TGTGCCAGCGGAGGGACTGAAGCTTTCTTT	CASGGTEAFF
TRBD1	TRBJ1-2	TRBV7-9	few	TGTGCCAGCAGCTTAGTTCCCAGATGGGACAGGGTGGGTGGCTACACCTTC	CASSLVPRWDRVGGYTF
TRBD1	TRBJ2-5	TRBV7-8	NA	TGTGCCAGCAGCTTAGCCTCAGGGGGCTGGCAAGAGACCCAGTACTTC	CASSLASGGWQETQYF
TRBD1	TRBJ1-5	TRBV11-3	NA	TGTGCCAGCAGCTTAGAACAGGGGAAGAGTAGCAATCAGCCCCAGCATTTT	CASSLEQGKSSNQPQHF
TRBD1	TRBJ2-7	TRBV19	few	TGTGCCAGTAGCCCCGGGACAGAAGGGCACGAGCAGTACTTC	CASSPGTEGHEQYF
NA	TRBJ2-3	TRBV6-1	few	TGTGCCAGCAGCCGGGACTGGGACACAGATACGCAGTATTTT	CASSRDWDTDTQYF
TRBD1	TRBJ1-1	TRBV11-2	NA	TGTGCCAGCAGCCCGGGACAGTTTCTCATGAACACTGAAGCTTTCTTT	CASSPGQFLMNTEAFF
TRBD1	TRBJ1-5	TRBV10-3	NA	TGTGCCATCAGTGGACAGGGGGGAAATCAGCCCCAGCATTTT	CAISGQGGNQPQHF
NA	TRBJ2-3	TRBV9	NA	TGTGCCAGCAGCGCAAGGGAGTTGGGCACAGATACGCAGTATTTT	CASSARELGTDTQYF
TRBD1	TRBJ1-2	TRBV12-5	once	TGTGCTAGTGGTTTGGCCCCACAGGGGGCAGCGGAAGGCTACACCTTC	CASGLAPQGAAEGYTF
TRBD2	TRBJ2-1	TRBV4-1	NA	TGCGCCAGCAGCCAGGAACCTAGCGGGGCCGCCTACAATGAGCAGTTCTTC	CASSQEPSGAAYNEQFF
NA	TRBJ2-1	TRBV6-5	NA	TGTGCCGGAGGGCCCACGGGAACAGGTCCCGATGAGCAGTTCTTC	CAGGPTGTGPDEQFF
NA	TRBJ2-5	TRBV6-5	NA	TGTGCCAGCAGCCAACTACGGGGGAGTGGAGAGACCCAGTACTTC	CASSQLRGSGETQYF
NA	TRBJ2-5	TRBV5-1	NA	TGCGCCAGCAGCTTGGGTAGCCAAGAGACCCAGTACTTC	CASSLGSQETQYF
TRBD1	TRBJ1-2	TRBV6-1	once	TGTGCCAGCAGTGAAGCGCCTACAGGGGGCTATGGCTACACCTTC	CASSEAPTGGYGYTF
TRBD2	TRBJ2-1	TRBV10-3	medium-sized	TGTGCCATCAGTGAATTTGCGGGAGCAAACAATGAGCAGTTCTTC	CAISEFAGANNEQFF
TRBD2	TRBJ2-7	TRBV28	NA	TGTGCCAGCACTACCGGCGGGAGCTACGAGCAGTACTTC	CASTTGGSYEQYF
TRBD2	TRBJ2-4	TRBV18	NA	TGTGCCAGCTCACCAACTAGCGGGAGACAGTACTTC	CASSPTSGRQYF
NA	TRBJ2-2	TRBV5-1	NA	TGCGCCAGCAGCTTGGATGGGGTTGCCGGGACTTATAACACCGGGGAGCTGTTTTTT	CASSLDGVAGTYNTGELFF
NA	TRBJ2-1	TRBV6-5	NA	TGTGCCAGCAGCCTTCCCAATGAGCAGTTCTTC	CASSLPNEQFF
NA	TRBJ1-1	TRBV12-5	NA	TGTGCTAGTGGCCCCCCCGACAGGCATAAGGAAGCTTTCTTT	CASGPPDRHKEAFF
TRBD2	TRBJ2-7	TRBV30	medium-sized	TGTGCCTGGAGGGTACTAGCGGGAGTGAGGTACGAGCAGTACTTC	CAWRVLAGVRYEQYF